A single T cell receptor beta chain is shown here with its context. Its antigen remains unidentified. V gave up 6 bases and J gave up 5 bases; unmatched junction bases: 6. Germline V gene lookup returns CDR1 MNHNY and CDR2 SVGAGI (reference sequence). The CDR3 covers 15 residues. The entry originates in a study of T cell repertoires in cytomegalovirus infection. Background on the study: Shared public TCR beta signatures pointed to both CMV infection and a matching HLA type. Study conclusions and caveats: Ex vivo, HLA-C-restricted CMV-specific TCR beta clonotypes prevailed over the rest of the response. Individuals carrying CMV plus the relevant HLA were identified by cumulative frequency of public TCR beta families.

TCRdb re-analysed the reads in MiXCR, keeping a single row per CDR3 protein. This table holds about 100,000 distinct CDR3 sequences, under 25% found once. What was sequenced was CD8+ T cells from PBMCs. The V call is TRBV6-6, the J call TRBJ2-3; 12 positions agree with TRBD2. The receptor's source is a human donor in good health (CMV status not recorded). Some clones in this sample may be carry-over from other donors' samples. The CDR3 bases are TGTGCCAGCAGATTACTAGCGGGAGGTGGAGATACGCAGTATTTT. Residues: CASRLLAGGGDTQYF.